Listed below are T cell receptor beta chains from one sample, sequenced in a study of T cell responses to AZD1222 COVID-19 vaccine. Profiling relied on immunoSEQ multiplex PCR, and the TCRdb table lists in-frame clones only, not all of them. The sample has about 110,000 clones, roughly 88% seen once. Sequenced here: peripheral blood, sampled on day 0 of AZD1222 vaccination. The origin of the receptors is an adult in good health. CDR3s include the opening cysteine and the closing phenylalanine or tryptophan. D genes are given only for firm matches. Size is omitted from some rows. Given values are once, few, many or a class for expanded clones.

cdr3_aa: CASSWGYSNQPQHF
cdr3_nt: TGTGCCAGCAGTTGGGGGTATAGCAATCAGCCCCAGCATTTT
j_call: TRBJ1-5
d_call: .
clone_size: .
v_call: TRBV28

cdr3_aa: CASSRDRDIKNTEAFF
cdr3_nt: TGTGCCAGCTCAAGGGACAGGGACATTAAGAACACTGAAGCTTTCTTT
j_call: TRBJ1-1
d_call: TRBD1
clone_size: .
v_call: TRBV18

cdr3_aa: CASSHYSNQPQHF
cdr3_nt: TGTGCCAGCAGCCATTATAGCAATCAGCCCCAGCATTTT
j_call: TRBJ1-5
d_call: .
clone_size: .
v_call: TRBV27

cdr3_aa: CAISAYGQGNTEAFF
cdr3_nt: TGTGCCATCAGCGCTTATGGACAGGGGAACACTGAAGCTTTCTTT
j_call: TRBJ1-1
d_call: TRBD1
clone_size: once
v_call: TRBV10-3

cdr3_aa: CSVEGELTEAFF
cdr3_nt: TGCAGCGTTGAAGGGGAGCTCACTGAAGCTTTCTTT
j_call: TRBJ1-1
d_call: .
clone_size: .
v_call: TRBV29-1

cdr3_aa: CASSEQGSQINQPQHF
cdr3_nt: TGTGCCAGCAGTGAACAGGGGTCCCAAATCAATCAGCCCCAGCATTTT
j_call: TRBJ1-5
d_call: .
clone_size: .
v_call: TRBV6-1

cdr3_aa: CASNLGAANEKLFF
cdr3_nt: TGTGCCAGTAACTTGGGGGCGGCTAATGAAAAACTGTTTTTT
j_call: TRBJ1-4
d_call: .
clone_size: .
v_call: TRBV19

cdr3_aa: CATSDSGQGNEKLFF
cdr3_nt: TGTGCCACCAGTGACTCGGGACAGGGAAATGAAAAACTGTTTTTT
j_call: TRBJ1-4
d_call: TRBD1
clone_size: .
v_call: TRBV24-1

cdr3_aa: CASSLGGAPYEQYF
cdr3_nt: TGTGCCAGCAGCTTAGGGGGAGCCCCCTACGAGCAGTACTTC
j_call: TRBJ2-7
d_call: .
clone_size: .
v_call: TRBV7-9

cdr3_aa: CASSLDGYGEQYF
cdr3_nt: TGCGCCAGCAGCTTGGACGGGTACGGGGAGCAGTACTTC
j_call: TRBJ2-7
d_call: .
clone_size: few
v_call: TRBV5-1

cdr3_aa: CASSLAGGMMMRKLFF
cdr3_nt: TGTGCCAGCAGTTTGGCAGGGGGGATGATGATGCGAAAACTGTTTTTT
j_call: TRBJ1-4
d_call: TRBD1
clone_size: .
v_call: TRBV27

cdr3_aa: CSARVGEKLFF
cdr3_nt: TGCAGTGCTAGAGTGGGTGAAAAACTGTTTTTT
j_call: TRBJ1-4
d_call: .
clone_size: .
v_call: TRBV20-1

cdr3_aa: CASTDGGQPQHF
cdr3_nt: TGTGCCAGCACCGACGGGGGTCAGCCCCAGCATTTT
j_call: TRBJ1-5
d_call: .
clone_size: .
v_call: TRBV2

cdr3_aa: CASSTSGTYEQYF
cdr3_nt: TGTGCCAGCAGTACCAGCGGGACCTACGAGCAGTACTTC
j_call: TRBJ2-7
d_call: TRBD2
clone_size: .
v_call: TRBV7-6

cdr3_aa: CASSLAGRQGTNTGELFF
cdr3_nt: TGTGCCAGCAGCTTAGCCGGAAGACAGGGAACGAACACCGGGGAGCTGTTTTTT
j_call: TRBJ2-2
d_call: TRBD1
clone_size: .
v_call: TRBV7-6